This TCR beta chain was captured by sequencing in a study of shared clonotypes between healthy human individuals. Study context: Each donor had three CD4 naive, three CD4 memory, two CD8 naive and one CD8 memory plate.

Remarks on this clone: Its antigen remains unidentified.

Study-wide results and caveats: Rarefaction gave evidence that sorted-subset sequencing remained incomplete despite large depth.

The CDR3 runs to 12 residues. Trimming cost V 2 bases and J 7 bases, with 8 bases left between them. CDR1 SEHNR and CDR2 FQNEAQ come from the germline V gene (reference sequence). The assay ran at deep level. The assay was immunoSEQ multiplex PCR, and TCRdb's table has in-frame clones only and misses some. This sample yields 550,000 to 750,000 clones, of which about 91% are seen a single time; approximately 24% belongs to the top ten. Positively selected for CCR7, the CD45RO-negative cells used as naive CD8 cells excluded terminally differentiated effector memory CD45RA+ cells. Each sample came from a Caucasian adult donor living in Nashville, Tennessee.

The chain carries TRBV7-9 and TRBJ1-1; D remains unclear. Input material: naive CD8+ T cells sorted from blood. The sequence was collected from a man under 40 in good health. CDR3 protein: CASSLSGGEAFF. CDR3 DNA: TGTGCCAGCAGCTTATCGGGAGGTGAAGCTTTCTTT.